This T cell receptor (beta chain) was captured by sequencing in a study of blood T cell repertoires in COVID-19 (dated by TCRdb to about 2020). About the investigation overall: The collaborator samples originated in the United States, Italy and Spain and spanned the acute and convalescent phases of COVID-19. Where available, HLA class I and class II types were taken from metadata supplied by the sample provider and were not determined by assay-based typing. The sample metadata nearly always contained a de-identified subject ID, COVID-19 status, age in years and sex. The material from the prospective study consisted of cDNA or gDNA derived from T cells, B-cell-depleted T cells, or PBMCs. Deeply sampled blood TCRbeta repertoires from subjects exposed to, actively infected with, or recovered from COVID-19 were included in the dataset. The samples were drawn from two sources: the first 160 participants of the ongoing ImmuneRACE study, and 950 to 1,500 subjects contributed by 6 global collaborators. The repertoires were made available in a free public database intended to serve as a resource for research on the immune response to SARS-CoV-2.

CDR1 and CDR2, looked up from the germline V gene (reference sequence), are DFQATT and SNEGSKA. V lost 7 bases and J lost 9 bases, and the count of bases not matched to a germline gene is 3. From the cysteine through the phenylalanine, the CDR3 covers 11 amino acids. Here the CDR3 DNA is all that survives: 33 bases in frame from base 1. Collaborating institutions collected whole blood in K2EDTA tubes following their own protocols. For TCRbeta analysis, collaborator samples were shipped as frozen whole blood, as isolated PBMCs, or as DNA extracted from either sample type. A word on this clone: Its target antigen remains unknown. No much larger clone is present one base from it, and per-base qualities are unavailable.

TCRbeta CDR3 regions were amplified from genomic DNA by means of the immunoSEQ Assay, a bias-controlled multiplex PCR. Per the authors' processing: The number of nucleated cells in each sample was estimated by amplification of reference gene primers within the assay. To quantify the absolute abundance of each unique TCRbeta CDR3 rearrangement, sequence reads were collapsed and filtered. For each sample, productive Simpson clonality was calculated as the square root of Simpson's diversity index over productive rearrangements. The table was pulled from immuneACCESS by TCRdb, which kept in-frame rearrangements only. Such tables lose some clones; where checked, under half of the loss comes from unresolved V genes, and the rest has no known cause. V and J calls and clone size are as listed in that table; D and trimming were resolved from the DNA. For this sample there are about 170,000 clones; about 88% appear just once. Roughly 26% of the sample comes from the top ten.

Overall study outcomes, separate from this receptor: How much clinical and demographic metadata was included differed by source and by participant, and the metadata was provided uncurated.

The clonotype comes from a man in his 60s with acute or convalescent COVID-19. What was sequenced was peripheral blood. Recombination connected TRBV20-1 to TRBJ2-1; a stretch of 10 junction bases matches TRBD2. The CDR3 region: CSGAGGSEQFF. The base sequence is TGCAGTGGAGCGGGAGGGAGTGAGCAGTTCTTC.